This TCR beta chain appears in the sequencing data of a study of shared clonotypes between healthy human individuals (dated by TCRdb to 2018 to 2020). As for the study more broadly: The cohort included a few men and two women between 18 and 49 years of age. For each donor, CD4 naive and CD4 memory were each run on three plates, CD8 naive on two plates, and CD8 memory on one plate. To estimate repertoire size and how much clonotypes are shared between individuals, the study performed deep sequencing of blood TCR repertoires from about 5 healthy adults. To increase sequencing depth and limit assay-specific biases, different laboratories used diverse techniques to prepare libraries and sequence TCR repertoires. Each donor's leukapheresis produced roughly between roughly 0.9 and 8.9 billion PBMCs.

Remarks on this clone: Its antigen is not yet known. No base quality information exists; no much larger clone differs at one position.

Using the deep immunoSEQ assay, multiplex PCR amplified TCR CDR3 regions from genomic DNA. Extracted genomic DNA from each cell subset was spread evenly across all wells of several immunoSEQ 96-well plates, with each plate serving as a replicate. For sorted subsets, around 200 ng genomic DNA, equal to 30,000 or so T cell genomes, was loaded into each replicate PCR. Purified libraries were measured with a Qubit 3.0 fluorometer, size-checked on a Bioanalyzer 2100, and measured again with the KAPA Library Quantification kit. Each immunoSEQ 96-well plate was sequenced on its own single-read 150-cycle Illumina NextSeq 550 flow cell. Turning to the authors' computational methods: Because only junctional sequences without quality scores were contained in the immunoSEQ output, filtering matching that applied to full-length reads could not be performed. To assign V/J genes and CDR3, sequences were annotated using PyIR, a Python wrapper for IgBLAST v1.9, with IMGT germline references. Reads with weak V/J assignments (E-value above 1e-6), missing CDR3, stop codons, out-of-frame junctions, or ambiguous translated residues were removed. A V3J clonotype was defined by an identical inferred V gene, J gene, and CDR3 amino acid sequence. Percentage overlap between repertoires was computed as shared unique clonotypes divided by the size of the smaller repertoire. RTK rarefaction, the Chao1 estimator, and Recon v2.1 estimates of unobserved clonotypes were used to assess repertoire richness. Generation probabilities were computed with OLGA for all TCRbeta clonotypes obtained by the gDNA method from several donors. Not all clones reach the TCRdb copy of this immuneACCESS table, which keeps in-frame sequences only. Checked studies attribute under half of the gap to unresolved V genes and leave the rest unexplained. V, J and clone size derive from that table, while D and trimming were established from the DNA sequence. Recorded for this sample are hundreds of thousands of clones; about 95% of them occurred a single time. Jointly, the top ten make up 0.11% of the sample.

Study-level results and caveats: Higher generation probabilities were observed for clonotypes shared by all four sorted-subset donors than for non-shared clonotypes. Incomplete sequencing was indicated by rarefaction of sorted-subset datasets, despite the large sequencing depth. Naive subsets generally had larger estimated clonotype richness than memory subsets. Pairwise subsampling led to the expectation that sequencing depth would affect the degree of clonotype sharing among donors. Because the study included a small number of donors, the genetic and exposure-history diversity represented was limited. When four donors were compared, the shared fraction of clonotypes was around 5% for naive CD4, roughly 3.4% for naive CD8, roughly 2.3% for memory CD4, and 0.35% to 0.5% for memory CD8. Sampling was restricted to blood, and TCR repertoires in tissue are likely to differ from TCR repertoires in blood.

CD8 naive samples were obtained by positive selection for CCR7 among CD45RO-negative cells, yielding a CD45RA+CCR7+ population from which TemRA cells were excluded. The donors were healthy, HIV-negative adults with no recently reported acute infections or vaccinations. Only Caucasian adults living in Nashville, Tennessee, USA were represented among the donors. Blood was collected by leukapheresis, and PBMCs were isolated by Ficoll-Histopaque density gradient centrifugation and then cryopreserved in liquid nitrogen vapor phase. Analytical flow cytometry was used to check the purity and quantity of each magnetically sorted T cell population. Genomic DNA was isolated from every sorted fraction and measured by UV absorbance on a Nanodrop 2000c. From the cysteine through the phenylalanine, the CDR3 covers 13 amino acids. Only the CDR3 part of the read is kept: 39 bases, read in frame from the first base. V and J are truncated by 7 bases and 7 bases respectively, leaving an intervening sequence of 13 bases. Sequences MNHEY (CDR1) and SVGAGI (CDR2) are obtained from the germline V gene.

Sequenced: naive CD8+ T cells sorted from blood. The cell subset or site label on this specimen signifies: CD45RA+CCR7+. This TCR came from a woman in her 30s in good health. The rearranged segments are TRBV6-5 and TRBJ1-4, with no confidently assigned D gene. The CDR3: CASMDATSEKLFF. In nucleotides, the sequence is TGTGCCAGCATGGATGCGACGAGTGAAAAACTGTTTTTT.